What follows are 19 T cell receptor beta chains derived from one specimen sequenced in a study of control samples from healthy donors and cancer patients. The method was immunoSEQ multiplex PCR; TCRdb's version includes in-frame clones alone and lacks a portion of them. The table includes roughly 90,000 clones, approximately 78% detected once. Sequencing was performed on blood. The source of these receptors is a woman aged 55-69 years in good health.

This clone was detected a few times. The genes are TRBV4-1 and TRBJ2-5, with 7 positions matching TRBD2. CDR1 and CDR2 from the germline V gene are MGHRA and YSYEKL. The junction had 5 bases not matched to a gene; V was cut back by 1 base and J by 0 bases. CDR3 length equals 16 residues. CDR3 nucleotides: TGCGCCAGCAGCCAAGTCTTAGGGACTAACCAAGAGACCCAGTACTTC. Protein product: CASSQVLGTNQETQYF.

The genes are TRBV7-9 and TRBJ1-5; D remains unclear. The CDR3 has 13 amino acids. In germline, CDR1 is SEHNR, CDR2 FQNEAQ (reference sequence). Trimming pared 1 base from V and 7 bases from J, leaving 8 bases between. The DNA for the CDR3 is TGTGCCAGCAGCTTAGGATTCCGCCAGCCCCAGCATTTT. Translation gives CASSLGFRQPQHF.

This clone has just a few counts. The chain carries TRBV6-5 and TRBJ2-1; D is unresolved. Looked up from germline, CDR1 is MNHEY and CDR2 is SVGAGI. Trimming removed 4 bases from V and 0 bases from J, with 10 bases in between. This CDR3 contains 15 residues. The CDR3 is CASSSGESSYNEQFF. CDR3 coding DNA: TGTGCCAGCAGTTCGGGCGAGAGCTCCTACAATGAGCAGTTCTTC.

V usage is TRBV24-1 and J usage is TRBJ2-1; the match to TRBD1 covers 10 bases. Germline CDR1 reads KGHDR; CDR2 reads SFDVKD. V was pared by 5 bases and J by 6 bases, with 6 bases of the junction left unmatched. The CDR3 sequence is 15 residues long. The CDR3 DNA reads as TGTGCCACCAGTGGGGACGGGACAGGGGTCAATGAGCAGTTCTTC. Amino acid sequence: CATSGDGTGVNEQFF.

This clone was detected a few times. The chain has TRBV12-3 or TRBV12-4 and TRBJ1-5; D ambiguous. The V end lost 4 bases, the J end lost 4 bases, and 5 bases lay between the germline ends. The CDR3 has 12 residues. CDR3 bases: TGTGCCAGCAGTTCGGGGAATCAGCCCCAGCATTTT. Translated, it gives CASSSGNQPQHF.

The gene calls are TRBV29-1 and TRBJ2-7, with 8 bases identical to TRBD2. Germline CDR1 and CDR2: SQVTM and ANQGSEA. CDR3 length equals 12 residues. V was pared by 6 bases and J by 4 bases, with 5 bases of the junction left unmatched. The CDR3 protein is CSVREGRYEQYF. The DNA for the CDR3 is TGCAGCGTCCGGGAGGGGCGATACGAGCAGTACTTC.

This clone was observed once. CDR3 sequence: CASSPGTGASTDTQYF. CDR3 nucleotides: TGTGCCAGCAGCCCCGGGACAGGGGCAAGCACAGATACGCAGTATTTT. The rearrangement links TRBV11-1 to TRBJ2-3; 10 bases agree with TRBD1. The V gene end was trimmed by 5 bases and the J gene end by 0 bases; junction bases not matched to a gene: 5. This CDR3 is built from 16 residues. The germline V gene has CDR1 SGHAT and CDR2 FQDESV (reference sequence).

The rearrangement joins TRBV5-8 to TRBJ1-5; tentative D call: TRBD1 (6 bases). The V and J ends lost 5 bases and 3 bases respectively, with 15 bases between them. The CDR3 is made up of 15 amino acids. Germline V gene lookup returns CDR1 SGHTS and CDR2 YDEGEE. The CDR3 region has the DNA TGTGCCAGCAGACCCCGACAGGTTCACAATCAGCCCCAGCATTTT. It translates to CASRPRQVHNQPQHF.

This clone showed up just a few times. In DNA, the CDR3 is TGTGCCAGCAGCTTTTTGGCAGGAGGGAGCACAGATACGCAGTATTTT. This translates into CASSFLAGGSTDTQYF. V and J are TRBV5-5 and TRBJ2-3; tentatively, D is TRBD2 (6 bases). This CDR3 is built from 16 residues. Trimming removed 2 bases from V and 0 bases from J, with 13 bases in between. CDR1 is SGHKS, CDR2 YYEKEE, per germline (reference sequence).

The CDR3 DNA reads TGCAGCGTTGCAGGGTCTGATGGCTACACCTTC. It specifies CSVAGSDGYTF. V is TRBV29-1 and J is TRBJ1-2, with a weak D call TRBD1 (5 bases). Germline CDR1 reads SQVTM; CDR2 reads ANQGSEA. CDR3 length: 11 amino acids. Trimming removed 4 bases from V and 6 bases from J, with 9 bases in between.

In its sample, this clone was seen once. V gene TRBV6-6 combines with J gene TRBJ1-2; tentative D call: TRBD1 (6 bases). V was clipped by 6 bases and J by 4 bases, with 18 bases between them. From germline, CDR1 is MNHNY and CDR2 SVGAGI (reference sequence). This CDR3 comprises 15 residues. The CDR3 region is CASRTTMTGGYGYTF. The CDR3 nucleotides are TGTGCCAGCAGGACTACTATGACAGGAGGCTATGGCTACACCTTC.

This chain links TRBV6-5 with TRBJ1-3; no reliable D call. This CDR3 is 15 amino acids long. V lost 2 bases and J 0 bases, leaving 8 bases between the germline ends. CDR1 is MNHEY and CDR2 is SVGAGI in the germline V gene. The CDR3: CASSYAKSSGNTIYF. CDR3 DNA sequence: TGTGCCAGCAGTTACGCGAAGAGCTCTGGAAACACCATATATTTT.

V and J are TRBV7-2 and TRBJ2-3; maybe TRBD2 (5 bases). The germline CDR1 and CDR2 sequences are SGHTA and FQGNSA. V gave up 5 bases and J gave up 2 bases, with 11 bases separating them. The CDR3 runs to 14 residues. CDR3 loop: CASSVRGSTDTQYF. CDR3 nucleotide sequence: TGTGCCAGCAGCGTCCGGGGATCCACAGATACGCAGTATTTT.

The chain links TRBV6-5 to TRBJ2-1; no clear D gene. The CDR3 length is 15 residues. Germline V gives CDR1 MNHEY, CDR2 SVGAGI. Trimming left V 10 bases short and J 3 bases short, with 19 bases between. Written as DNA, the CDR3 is TGTGCCACCGGAATGCGTGCGGCTTTCTACAATGAGCAGTTCTTC. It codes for CATGMRAAFYNEQFF.

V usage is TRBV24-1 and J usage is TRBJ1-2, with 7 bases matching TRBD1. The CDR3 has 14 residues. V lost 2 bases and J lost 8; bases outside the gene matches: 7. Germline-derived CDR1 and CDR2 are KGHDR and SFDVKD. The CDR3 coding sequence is TGTGCCACCAGTGATTGGACAGGAACCATCGGCTACACCTTC. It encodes CATSDWTGTIGYTF.

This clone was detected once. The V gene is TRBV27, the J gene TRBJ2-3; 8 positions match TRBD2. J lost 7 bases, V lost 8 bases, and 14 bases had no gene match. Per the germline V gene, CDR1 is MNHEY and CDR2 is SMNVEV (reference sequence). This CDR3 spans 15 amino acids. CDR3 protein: CASRTPGLVDHTQYF. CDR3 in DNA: TGTGCCAGCCGTACGCCGGGACTAGTCGACCATACGCAGTATTTT.

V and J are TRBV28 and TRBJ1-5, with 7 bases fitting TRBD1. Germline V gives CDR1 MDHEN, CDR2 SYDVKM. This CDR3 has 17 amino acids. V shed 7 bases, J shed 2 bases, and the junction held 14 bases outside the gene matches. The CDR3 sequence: CASTYFRDSLGNQPQHF. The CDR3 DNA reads TGTGCCAGCACCTACTTCCGGGACAGCCTTGGCAATCAGCCCCAGCATTTT.

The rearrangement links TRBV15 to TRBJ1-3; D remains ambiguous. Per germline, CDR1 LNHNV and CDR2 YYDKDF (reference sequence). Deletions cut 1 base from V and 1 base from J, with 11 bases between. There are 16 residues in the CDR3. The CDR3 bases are TGTGCCACCAGCAGAGGCCGGGCCTCTTCTGGAAACACCATATATTTT. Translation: CATSRGRASSGNTIYF.

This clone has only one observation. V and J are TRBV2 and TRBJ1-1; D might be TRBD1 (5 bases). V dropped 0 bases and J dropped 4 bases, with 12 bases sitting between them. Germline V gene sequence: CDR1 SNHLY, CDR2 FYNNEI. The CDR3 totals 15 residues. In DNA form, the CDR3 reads TGTGCCAGCAGTGAAGCGGAGGGACTGGTCACTGAAGCTTTCTTT. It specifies CASSEAEGLVTEAFF.